The 22 T cell receptor beta chains given below trace back to one sample, sequenced in a study of shared clonotypes between healthy human individuals. TCRdb's table, derived via immunoSEQ multiplex PCR, lists solely in-frame clones and lacks some. Of 2,500,000 or so clones in the sample, around 90% were seen once. Sequencing used naive CD4+ T cells sorted from blood. Subset specified: CD45RA+ positively selected. The receptor source for this set is a man in his late teens or twenties in good health.

The chain combines TRBV6-5 with TRBJ2-7; possibly TRBD1 for D (5 bases). Trimming left V 6 bases short and J 2 bases short, with 17 bases between. The length of the CDR3 is 15 residues. Looked up from germline, CDR1 is MNHEY and CDR2 is SVGAGI. The DNA for the CDR3 is TGTGCCAGCAGGAAGTTGACAGAATCCACCTACGAGCAGTACTTC. It codes for CASRKLTESTYEQYF.

The chain employs TRBV19 and TRBJ1-3; D gene uncertain. The germline V and J ends were trimmed by 3 bases and 4 bases, with 7 bases remaining between them. The CDR3 extends over 13 amino acids. Germline CDR1 is LNHDA and CDR2 is SQIVND (reference sequence). CDR3 sequence reads: CASSILTGNTIYF. As DNA, the CDR3 is TGTGCCAGTAGTATTTTGACGGGAAACACCATATATTTT.

Comment on this clone: Other DNA sequences in the same sample also yield this CDR3. The CDR3 DNA reads TGCGCCAGCAGCTTAATAGCGGGAAGCTACAATGAGCAGTTCTTC. Translated: CASSLIAGSYNEQFF. The J gene is TRBJ2-1, the V gene TRBV5-1; 8 bases match TRBD2. The CDR3 totals 15 residues. Per the germline V gene, CDR1 is SGHRS and CDR2 is YFSETQ. The V segment lost 2 bases and the J segment 3 bases; nucleotides outside the gene matches: 4. Filled out from reference TRBV5-1 and TRBJ2-1, the complete variable domain reads KAGVTQTPRYLIKTRGQQVTLSCSPISGHRSVSWYQQTPGQGLQFLFEYFSETQRNKGNFPGRFSGRQFSNSRSEMNVSTLELGDSALYLCASSLIAGSYNEQFFGPGTRLTVL.

The chain joins TRBV7-9 to TRBJ1-2, with 7 bases lining up with TRBD1. V shed 5 bases and J 7 bases; nucleotides not matched to a gene: 7. Germline V gives CDR1 SEHNR, CDR2 FQNEAQ (reference sequence). This CDR3 contains 13 residues. CDR3 protein: CASSPQGDGGYTF. The CDR3 coding sequence is TGTGCCAGCAGCCCTCAGGGGGACGGTGGCTACACCTTC.

The rearrangement uses TRBV5-1 and TRBJ2-5, with 9 bases that match TRBD2. The CDR3 totals 16 residues. Germline lookup yields CDR1 SGHRS and CDR2 YFSETQ. V was clipped by 2 bases and J by 5 bases; unmatched bases: 10. The CDR3 coding sequence is TGCGCCAGCAGCTTTTCGGCGGGAGGGCCCGGGGAGACCCAGTACTTC. This gives the protein CASSFSAGGPGETQYF.

The rearrangement links TRBV11-1 to TRBJ2-1, with 10 bases fitting TRBD2. CDR3 length: 15 residues. Germline CDR1 is SGHAT and CDR2 is FQDESV (reference sequence). V dropped 0 bases and J dropped 7; count of bases not matched to a gene: 3. Here the CDR3 DNA reads TGTGCCAGCAGCTTAGCTAGCGGGGGGTTGAATGAGCAGTTCTTC. Translation: CASSLASGGLNEQFF.

This chain links TRBV2 with TRBJ2-3; 7 bases map to TRBD2. J was trimmed by 6 bases and V by 7 bases; bases with no gene match: 7. Germline V CDR1 and CDR2: SNHLY, FYNNEI. This CDR3 comprises 13 residues. The CDR3 is CASTGEGPDTQYF. The CDR3, as DNA: TGTGCCAGCACGGGGGAGGGCCCCGATACGCAGTATTTT.

The chain carries TRBV12-2 and TRBJ2-1; the table's D call, TRBD2, has no DNA check behind it. TRBV12-2 constitutes a pseudogene. CDR3 length equals 14 residues. CDR3: CASRHLSSYNEQFF. The CDR3 DNA follows: TGTGCAAGTCGCCACTTGAGCTCCTACAATGAGCAGTTCTTC.

This rearrangement joins TRBV2 to TRBJ1-2; no firm D call. The CDR3 is 12 amino acids. V was clipped by 6 bases and J by 1 base, with 6 bases between them. In germline, CDR1 is SNHLY, CDR2 FYNNEI. CDR3 in amino acids: CASRSGNYGYTF. Here the CDR3 DNA reads TGTGCCAGCAGGTCGGGTAACTATGGCTACACCTTC.

V and J are TRBV9 and TRBJ2-3; D possibly uses TRBD1 or TRBD2 (5 bases each). CDR1 is SGDLS, CDR2 YYNGEE, per germline. Trimming removed 0 bases at V and 0 bases at J, with 20 bases between. This CDR3 is built from 19 residues. This chain's CDR3 is CASSVEDKLGRLSTDTQYF. The CDR3 bases are TGTGCCAGCAGCGTAGAGGACAAACTAGGGCGCCTTAGCACAGATACGCAGTATTTT.

The chain joins TRBV7-9 to TRBJ2-7; the match to TRBD1 covers 9 bases. Unmatched junction bases numbered 8, after V lost 5 bases and J lost 6 bases. Germline-derived CDR1 and CDR2 are SEHNR and FQNEAQ (reference sequence). The CDR3 covers 14 residues. The DNA of the CDR3 is TGTGCCAGCAGCCGACAGGGGGAGAAACCCGAGCAGTACTTC. It specifies CASSRQGEKPEQYF. The complete variable domain, with remaining parts taken from reference TRBV7-9 and TRBJ2-7, reads DTGVSQNPRHKITKRGQNVTFRCDPISEHNRLYWYRQTLGQGPEFLTYFQNEAQLEKSRLLSDRFSAERPKGSFSTLEIQRTEQGDSAMYLCASSRQGEKPEQYFGPGTRLTVT.

The chain is built from TRBV4-3 and TRBJ2-5, with D perhaps TRBD2 (6 bases). CDR3 length equals 15 residues. CDR1 is LGHNA, CDR2 YSLEER, per germline. With 4 bases removed from V and 5 bases from J, the gap between germline ends came to 17 bases. CDR3 bases: TGCGCCAGCAGCCGAGACTCCGGGACTTTGGAGACCCAGTACTTC. Residues: CASSRDSGTLETQYF.

The V call is TRBV6-5, the J call TRBJ2-5; D might be TRBD2 (5 bases). Germline lookup yields CDR1 MNHEY and CDR2 SVGAGI. This CDR3 spans 12 amino acids. V gave up 8 bases and J gave up 2 bases, with 9 bases separating them. The CDR3 nucleotides are TGTGCCAGCGGACGGACTCAAGAGACCCAGTACTTC. This gives the protein CASGRTQETQYF.

Concerning this clone: The sample has other DNA sequences that encode this CDR3 too. The chain couples TRBV5-1 to TRBJ2-7; unclear D gene. CDR3 size: 12 residues. CDR1 is SGHRS, CDR2 YFSETQ, per germline. The V gene lost 0 bases and the J gene lost 6 bases, with 7 bases spanning the gap. CDR3: CASSLDGPEQYF. The CDR3 DNA follows: TGCGCCAGCAGCTTGGATGGACCCGAGCAGTACTTC.

The chain uses TRBV2 and TRBJ1-6; unclear D gene. The CDR3 is made up of 15 amino acids. Trimming removed 6 bases from V and 6 bases from J, with 15 bases in between. The germline V gene encodes CDR1 SNHLY and CDR2 FYNNEI. The CDR3 sequence is CASRVLASSNSPLHF. The DNA for the CDR3 is TGTGCCAGCAGAGTTTTAGCAAGTTCTAATTCACCCCTCCACTTT.

CDR3 nucleotide sequence: TGTGCCAGCAGCCCTGACATAGGGACACCAAAGGTCCCCAAAAACATTCAGTACTTC. Translated: CASSPDIGTPKVPKNIQYF. The V gene is TRBV5-4, the J gene TRBJ2-4; D is possibly TRBD1 (6 bases). Germline loops: CDR1 SGHNT, CDR2 YYREEE (reference sequence). Deletions cut 4 bases from V and 2 bases from J, with 25 bases between. CDR3 size: 19 residues.

This clone was seen more than once but under ten times. The J gene is TRBJ1-1, the V gene TRBV10-3; 9 bases are shared with TRBD1. This CDR3 is built from 16 residues. The J segment lost 5 bases and the V segment lost 0 bases, leaving 7 bases of the junction unmatched. Germline V gene data show CDR1 as ENHRY and CDR2 as SYGVKD. The CDR3 coding sequence is TGTGCCATCAGTGAGTCCTCCGGGACAGGGTGGACTGAAGCTTTCTTT. Translation: CAISESSGTGWTEAFF.

V and J are TRBV7-8 and TRBJ2-3; 8 bases are a match to TRBD2. The CDR3 runs to 16 residues. Germline V gene data show CDR1 as SGHVS and CDR2 as FQNEAQ. V lost 0 bases to trimming and J lost 4 bases; unmatched junction nucleotides: 6. The CDR3 here is CASSLADAAGADTQYF. The CDR3 DNA sequence: TGTGCCAGCAGCTTAGCCGACGCAGCGGGGGCAGATACGCAGTATTTT.

Turning to this clone: The sample has other DNA sequences that encode this CDR3 too. The J gene is TRBJ2-3, the V gene TRBV5-1; a weak D match, TRBD2 (6 bases). Germline V lookup: CDR1 SGHRS, CDR2 YFSETQ. The CDR3 totals 15 residues. Deletions cut 0 bases from V and 6 bases from J, with 14 bases between. The CDR3 reads CASSLERGGVDTQYF. The CDR3, as DNA: TGCGCCAGCAGCTTGGAAAGGGGAGGAGTGGATACGCAGTATTTT.

CDR3 loop: CASTHTNGDEQFF. As DNA, the CDR3 is TGCGCCAGCACCCACACCAACGGGGATGAGCAGTTCTTC. The rearrangement uses TRBV5-1 and TRBJ2-1, with D tentatively TRBD2 (5 bases). Trimming cost V 6 bases and J 8 bases, with 15 bases left between them. CDR1 is SGHRS, CDR2 YFSETQ, per germline. The CDR3 extends over 13 amino acids.

The chain is built from TRBV7-8 and TRBJ2-1; D call uncertain. CDR1 SGHVS and CDR2 FQNEAQ come from the germline V gene. V was cut by 5 bases and J by 8 bases, with 10 bases left in between. The CDR3 contains 12 residues. CDR3 in DNA: TGTGCCAGCAGCGGAGCCTTATATGAGCAGTTCTTC. This codes for CASSGALYEQFF.

The V gene is TRBV9, the J gene TRBJ2-2; no definite D call. Germline V gives CDR1 SGDLS, CDR2 YYNGEE. The CDR3 length is 14 residues. Trimming took off 4 bases at V and 0 bases at J, with 7 bases between the two ends. The CDR3 DNA reads as TGTGCCAGCAGCCAGACGACGAACACCGGGGAGCTGTTTTTT. This gives the protein CASSQTTNTGELFF.